A selection of T cell receptor beta chains follows, all from one sample in a study of PD-L1 blockade in urothelial cancer. Repertoires were generated with immunoSEQ multiplex PCR, while TCRdb's copy carries only in-frame clones and drops some. This table has more than 55,000 clones, roughly 80% appearing once. The sequenced sample was PBMCs, obtained around atezolizumab (anti-PD-L1) treatment. The receptors were sampled from a man aged 65 to 85 with urothelial cancer. CDR3s leave out the opening cysteine and the closing phenylalanine or tryptophan. Fields, in order: D gene, J gene, V gene, CDR3 protein. A D gene is named only where the DNA matches it firmly.

-,TRBJ1-1,TRBV11-2,ASSLDGGVGDTEAF
-,TRBJ2-5,TRBV5-1,ASSLAGAETQY
-,TRBJ1-1,TRBV27,ASSLSGTLMNTEAF
-,TRBJ2-1,TRBV2,ASSDYYNEQF
-,TRBJ1-5,TRBV6-5,ATSQGRTSNQPQH
-,TRBJ1-6,TRBV6-1,ASRAEEASPLH
-,TRBJ1-4,TRBV7-9,ASSLGQVNEKLF
TRBD1,TRBJ1-4,TRBV2,ASSEGQGASEKLF
TRBD1,TRBJ1-1,TRBV29-1,SVSDRGLTEAF
-,TRBJ2-7,TRBV2,ASSEDRASSYEQY
TRBD2,TRBJ2-5,TRBV11-2,ASSLDREGPGEYQETQY
-,TRBJ2-7,TRBV5-3,ARSLCQGRSYEQY
TRBD1,TRBJ2-3,TRBV7-3,ASSARSVGGGTDTQY
-,TRBJ2-3,TRBV7-9,ASSLPQGTNTQY
-,TRBJ1-3,TRBV6-5,ASYGEANSGNTIY
-,TRBJ2-2,TRBV5-1,ASSFPGVDTGELF
TRBD2,TRBJ2-1,TRBV25-1,ASSDWTSGNSYNEQF
-,TRBJ2-7,TRBV5-6,ASSLEEVLDEQY
TRBD1,TRBJ2-4,TRBV15,ATAPGQGMSKNIQY
-,TRBJ2-1,TRBV7-9,ASSQVYNEQF
-,TRBJ1-5,TRBV11-3,ASSQEYDGNQPQH
TRBD1,TRBJ2-5,TRBV11-3,ASSMGQQETQY
-,TRBJ1-1,TRBV19,ASSIGGVGEAF
TRBD1,TRBJ1-1,TRBV5-1,ASTIDRETEAF
-,TRBJ1-2,TRBV18,ASSPPMTDGYT
TRBD1,TRBJ2-5,TRBV9,ASSEGQGLWETQY
-,TRBJ2-3,TRBV11-2,ASSFDQGPISTDTQY
TRBD1,TRBJ2-7,TRBV6-5,ASSYSSDRDPKQY
-,TRBJ2-5,TRBV6-1,ASSVTGRETQY
TRBD1,TRBJ2-1,TRBV5-1,ASSPGQGSYNDQF
TRBD1,TRBJ1-1,TRBV28,ASRLGRGMNTEAF
-,TRBJ1-5,TRBV6-5,ASGTGPRVDQQH
TRBD2,TRBJ2-1,TRBV4-1,ASSQGLAGGPGGDEQF
-,TRBJ2-3,TRBV10-3,AISVKQSRTDTQY
-,TRBJ2-7,TRBV2,ASSRYGQSYEQY
TRBD1,TRBJ1-2,TRBV30,AWSVRGTAINYGYT
TRBD1,TRBJ1-1,TRBV6-5,ASSRDRDTEAF
-,TRBJ2-5,TRBV19,ASSSPGAETQY
-,TRBJ1-5,TRBV19,ASTRGGNQPQH
-,TRBJ2-5,TRBV5-1,ASSLEVAEETQY
TRBD2,TRBJ2-7,TRBV6-6,ASSSTSGISYEQY
TRBD1,TRBJ1-5,TRBV19,ASSKYGQGSQPQH
TRBD1,TRBJ2-7,TRBV6-1,ASGRTGRYEQY
-,TRBJ1-1,TRBV10-3,AIGKTGDTEAF
-,TRBJ1-1,TRBV7-9,ASSLTGTEAF
TRBD1,TRBJ1-3,TRBV7-6,ATGTGGGNTIY
-,TRBJ2-7,TRBV6-1,ASSGSLAGYEQY
-,TRBJ2-5,TRBV4-2,ASSQDPSAQPAVY
-,TRBJ1-1,TRBV15,ATSIDEGMNTEAF
-,TRBJ2-7,TRBV30,AWSPTNRVGWGEQY
-,TRBJ2-2,TRBV6-1,ASSGQGSGELF
-,TRBJ2-7,TRBV28,ASSHTGTLSSYEQY
TRBD2,TRBJ2-1,TRBV30,ACESGKGWNEQF
-,TRBJ2-1,TRBV7-2,ASSLGLYNEQF
TRBD2,TRBJ2-7,TRBV2,ASSVTAGGFEQY
TRBD1,TRBJ2-7,TRBV19,ASSGTGTLGEQY
-,TRBJ2-1,TRBV6-6,ASSRGGGNEQF
-,TRBJ1-5,TRBV6-1,ASRRSAVADQPQH
-,TRBJ1-4,TRBV19,ASSINRDEKLF
-,TRBJ1-2,TRBV11-2,ASSLDRQIYGYT